A single T cell receptor beta chain is shown here with its context. Sequenced by immunoSEQ multiplex PCR; TCRdb stores in-frame clones only, minus some. Here the sample spans more than 70,000 clones, approximately 87% being singletons. The data belong to a study of T cell clones after liver transplantation. This CDR3 spans 14 amino acids. In germline, CDR1 is MGHRA, CDR2 YSYEKL. The ends were cut back, 1 base at V and 4 bases at J, with 10 bases in the middle. The chain links TRBV4-1 to TRBJ1-2; D not resolved. The sequence derives from a human patient who received a liver transplant. Some T cells may be graft donor cells. This specimen consisted of CD4+ T cells from blood, obtained at the 22-month timepoint. CDR3 region: CASSQGEAGYGYTF. The CDR3 nucleotides read TGCGCCAGCAGCCAAGGGGAGGCAGGCTATGGCTACACCTTC.